The clone carrying this T cell receptor beta chain has a handful of counts. Its antigen is as yet unknown. TCRdb's copy holds only in-frame clones and misses some; the assay was immunoSEQ multiplex PCR. The sample shows over 6,000 clones, 14% to 15% of them seen only once. This entry comes from a study of T cells in localized non-small cell lung cancer. Study outcomes and limitations: Adjacent lung tissue had a median approximately 57 of the top 100 clones found in the tumor. Compared with tumor, uninvolved adjacent lung displayed greater T cell clonality, ranking highest overall.

This CDR3 has 15 residues. Germline V CDR1 and CDR2: MGHRA, YSYEKL. The ends were cut back, 1 base at V and 5 bases at J, with 13 bases in the middle. The gene calls are TRBV4-1 and TRBJ2-3; D may be TRBD1 (5 bases). Sample: normal lung tissue next to the tumor, taken before any cancer treatment. This sequence originates from a male donor aged 60 or older with stage II squamous cell lung carcinoma. CDR3 sequence reads: CASSQGSGPGDTQYF. Here the CDR3 DNA reads TGCGCCAGCAGCCAAGGATCAGGGCCGGGAGATACGCAGTATTTT.